Below, 27 T cell receptor beta chains from the same sample are listed, as sequenced in a study of cytomegalovirus exposure and HLA in healthy donors. PCR amplification relied on 60 Vbeta primers (plus 13 Jbeta primers). Data came from immunoSEQ multiplex PCR; TCRdb stores just in-frame clones and leaves some out. The sample records about 190,000 clones, 70% to 80% being singletons. Sequenced input: PBMCs. These receptors came from a woman between 45 and 65 years old in good health and CMV-seronegative.

CDR3 nucleotides: TGTGCCAGCAGCCAACTGGGACACTTGAACACTGAAGCTTTCTTT. Its translation is CASSQLGHLNTEAFF. The rearrangement uses TRBV7-9 and TRBJ1-1; D might be TRBD1 (6 bases). This CDR3 is built from 15 residues. The V and J ends lost 5 bases and 0 bases respectively, with 13 bases between them. The germline V gene has CDR1 SEHNR and CDR2 FQNEAQ (reference sequence).

This chain connects TRBV7-3 to TRBJ2-1; 7 bases line up with TRBD2. The CDR3 totals 17 residues. Trimming cost V 5 bases and J 4 bases; bases outside gene matches: 14. Germline assignment: CDR1 SGHTA and CDR2 FQGTGA. DNA for the CDR3: TGTGCCAGCAGCAAAGAGTCTAGCGGTTCCCTTTACAATGAGCAGTTCTTC. This sequence encodes CASSKESSGSLYNEQFF.

The genes are TRBV21-1 and TRBJ1-5; the table assigns TRBD1, which was not confirmed against the DNA. TRBV21-1 is a pseudogene. The CDR3 covers 17 residues. The CDR3 is CASSKGGTVHSNQPQHF. DNA for the CDR3: TGTGCCAGCAGCAAAGGAGGGACAGTCCATAGCAATCAGCCCCAGCATTTT.

The CDR3 reads CASSFQGALGNTEAFF. DNA of the CDR3: TGTGCCAGCAGTTTCCAGGGGGCGCTTGGGAACACTGAAGCTTTCTTT. The chain joins TRBV28 to TRBJ1-1; 8 positions agree with TRBD1. V was pared by 3 bases and J by 1 base, with 7 bases of the junction left unmatched. The CDR3 runs 16 residues. Germline values: CDR1 MDHEN, CDR2 SYDVKM. Drawing the rest from reference TRBV28 and TRBJ1-1, the complete variable domain is DVKVTQSSRYLVKRTGEKVFLECVQDMDHENMFWYRQDPGLGLRLIYFSYDVKMKEKGDIPEGYSVSREKKERFSLILESASTNQTSMYLCASSFQGALGNTEAFFGQGTRLTVV.

The chain carries TRBV5-1 and TRBJ2-3; 9 bases map to TRBD2. J gave up 6 bases and V 0 bases, and 5 bases lay outside the gene matches. Germline lookup yields CDR1 SGHRS and CDR2 YFSETQ. The CDR3 totals 15 residues. The CDR3 DNA reads TGCGCCAGCAGCTTGGGTAATAGCGGGAGTGATACGCAGTATTTT. Translation: CASSLGNSGSDTQYF. Drawing the rest from reference TRBV5-1 and TRBJ2-3, the complete variable domain is KAGVTQTPRYLIKTRGQQVTLSCSPISGHRSVSWYQQTPGQGLQFLFEYFSETQRNKGNFPGRFSGRQFSNSRSEMNVSTLELGDSALYLCASSLGNSGSDTQYFGPGTRLTVL.

This clone has a handful of counts. The rearrangement uses TRBV7-9 and TRBJ1-1; a weak D match, TRBD1 (6 bases). The CDR3 totals 19 residues. V shed 4 bases and J shed 1 base, with 25 bases lying between them. Germline loops: CDR1 SEHNR, CDR2 FQNEAQ (reference sequence). The CDR3 DNA reads as TGTGCCAGCAGCTCACCGCGGCGTCAAACAGGGCACTGGAACACTGAAGCTTTCTTT. Protein: CASSSPRRQTGHWNTEAFF. Based on the CDR3 plus reference TRBV7-9 and TRBJ1-1, the full variable domain is DTGVSQNPRHKITKRGQNVTFRCDPISEHNRLYWYRQTLGQGPEFLTYFQNEAQLEKSRLLSDRFSAERPKGSFSTLEIQRTEQGDSAMYLCASSSPRRQTGHWNTEAFFGQGTRLTVV.

This chain uses TRBV6-5 with TRBJ2-5; 9 bases are a match to TRBD2. The J call may be mistaken, given a closer DNA end match to TRBJ2-7. Germline CDR1 is MNHEY and CDR2 is SVGAGI. CDR3 length equals 15 residues. The CDR3 here is CASRHGLAPSYEQYF. CDR3 DNA sequence: TGTGCCAGCAGACACGGACTAGCGCCGTCCTACGAGCAGTACTTC.

V is TRBV5-1 and J is TRBJ2-3; 10 bases match TRBD2. From germline, CDR1 is SGHRS and CDR2 YFSETQ. The CDR3 loop spans 15 amino acids. The ends lost 3 bases at V and 4 bases at J; junction bases unmatched: 5. This chain's CDR3 is CASSSIAGGSDTQYF. DNA of the CDR3: TGCGCCAGCAGCTCCATAGCGGGAGGCTCAGATACGCAGTATTTT.

This clone was recorded only once. At one boundary the junction diverges from the germline segment, which might be a read error. The chain is built from TRBV7-9 and TRBJ2-5; TRBD1 matches at 9 bases. CDR1 and CDR2 from the germline V gene are SEHNR and FQNEAQ (reference sequence). The CDR3 covers 18 residues. The CDR3 DNA reads TGTTCCAGCAGCCGTCGGGGGACAGGGAAAGGTCCAAGAACGACCCAGTACTTC. This sequence encodes CSSSRRGTGKGPRTTQYF.

The chain joins TRBV7-2 to TRBJ1-2, with D perhaps matching TRBD1 (5 bases). Germline CDR1 and CDR2: SGHTA and FQGNSA. Trimming took 6 bases from V and 8 from J, leaving 16 bases between them. The CDR3 loop spans 13 amino acids. CDR3 sequence reads: CASSPGGGSGYTF. The CDR3 DNA reads TGTGCCAGCAGTCCCGGGGGGGGGAGCGGCTACACCTTC. The complete variable domain, with remaining parts taken from reference TRBV7-2 and TRBJ1-2, reads GAGVSQSPSNKVTEKGKDVELRCDPISGHTALYWYRQSLGQGLEFLIYFQGNSAPDKSGLPSDRFSAERTGGSVSTLTIQRTQQEDSAVYLCASSPGGGSGYTFGSGTRLTVV.

This rearrangement joins TRBV19 to TRBJ2-3; 9 bases line up with TRBD2. V shed 8 bases and J 4 bases; nucleotides not matched to a gene: 4. Per the germline V gene, CDR1 is LNHDA and CDR2 is SQIVND (reference sequence). There are 13 residues in the CDR3. The CDR3 region is CASDSGSSDTQYF. For the CDR3, the DNA is TGTGCCAGTGATAGCGGGAGCTCAGATACGCAGTATTTT.

The chain uses TRBV4-2 and TRBJ2-2, with 9 bases matching TRBD2. V shed 2 bases and J 7 bases; nucleotides not matched to a gene: 5. Germline assignment: CDR1 LGHNA and CDR2 YNFKEQ. This CDR3 region has 15 residues. CDR3 sequence (DNA): TGTGCCAGCAGCCAACCGCGGACTAGCGACGGGGAGCTGTTTTTT. This gives the protein CASSQPRTSDGELFF.

The rearrangement links TRBV7-3 to TRBJ2-3; D remains unclear. In germline, CDR1 is SGHTA, CDR2 FQGTGA. This CDR3 has 13 amino acids. Trimming removed 5 bases at V and 4 bases at J, with 10 bases between. In DNA, the CDR3 is TGTGCCAGCAGCCGCGAGGTGGCAGATACGCAGTATTTT. This codes for CASSREVADTQYF.

CDR3 region: CAIRGGPENTEAFF. CDR3 in DNA: TGTGCCATCAGGGGGGGACCGGAGAACACTGAAGCTTTCTTT. The chain is built from TRBV10-3 and TRBJ1-1; possibly TRBD1 for D (5 bases). Trimming cost V 6 bases and J 1 base, with 12 bases left between them. CDR1 ENHRY and CDR2 SYGVKD come from the germline V gene. CDR3 length: 14 residues.

The chain carries TRBV6-1 and TRBJ1-2, with D maybe TRBD1 (5 bases). Trimming left V 4 bases short and J 5 bases short, with 20 bases between. The CDR3 runs 16 residues. Germline values: CDR1 MNHNS, CDR2 SASEGT. The CDR3 DNA reads TGTGCCAGCAGTGTTAGCCCAGGCAGGGATGTTTATGGCTACACCTTC. Its translation is CASSVSPGRDVYGYTF.

The chain combines TRBV19 with TRBJ1-4; 11 bases match TRBD1. The CDR3 sequence is 15 residues long. V trimming: 5 bases; J trimming: 5 bases; junction bases outside the gene matches: 4. Germline-derived CDR1 and CDR2 are LNHDA and SQIVND (reference sequence). CDR3 coding DNA: TGTGCCAGTAGTTTAGGACAGGGGGCGAATGAAAAACTGTTTTTT. Its protein is CASSLGQGANEKLFF.

About this clone itself: The identical CDR3 is also encoded by other nucleotide sequences in the sample. The rearrangement uses TRBV9 and TRBJ1-1, with D perhaps matching TRBD1 (5 bases). This CDR3 has 12 amino acids. Germline V gene lookup returns CDR1 SGDLS and CDR2 YYNGEE. V lost 0 bases and J 11 bases, leaving 11 bases between the germline ends. CDR3 protein: CASSVDGGEAFF. The DNA for the CDR3 is TGTGCCAGCAGCGTAGACGGGGGAGAGGCTTTCTTT. Supplemented by reference TRBV9 and TRBJ1-1, the full variable domain reads DSGVTQTPKHLITATGQRVTLRCSPRSGDLSVYWYQQSLDQGLQFLIQYYNGEERAKGNILERFSAQQFPDLHSELNLSSLELGDSALYFCASSVDGGEAFFGQGTRLTVV.

The V call is TRBV7-9, the J call TRBJ2-7, with no clear D. The germline V gene has CDR1 SEHNR and CDR2 FQNEAQ (reference sequence). V was trimmed by 3 bases and J by 5 bases, leaving 5 bases between them. This CDR3 contains 11 residues. This CDR3 reads CASSLADEQYF. The DNA for the CDR3 is TGTGCCAGCAGCTTGGCAGACGAGCAGTACTTC.

The chain recombines TRBV4-3 with TRBJ2-7; D uncertain. CDR1 and CDR2 (germline): LGHNA, YSLEER. Trimming removed 3 bases at V and 2 bases at J, with 8 bases between. The CDR3 sequence is 13 residues long. As DNA, the CDR3 is TGCGCCAGCAGCCACGCGGTAGCCTACGAGCAGTACTTC. Translation gives CASSHAVAYEQYF.

J is TRBJ2-1 and V is TRBV7-9, with D possibly matching TRBD1 (6 bases). This CDR3 is 16 amino acids long. Germline V gene data show CDR1 as SEHNR and CDR2 as FQNEAQ (reference sequence). Trimming pared 4 bases from V and 0 bases from J, leaving 13 bases between. CDR3 protein: CASSSLDRNSYNEQFF. In nucleotides, the CDR3 is TGTGCCAGCAGCTCATTAGACAGGAACTCCTACAATGAGCAGTTCTTC.

This clone was detected only once. The rearrangement joins TRBV5-6 to TRBJ2-7; D perhaps matches TRBD1 (5 bases). The germline V and J ends were trimmed by 1 base and 2 bases, with 10 bases remaining between them. This CDR3 spans 14 amino acids. The germline V gene has CDR1 SGHDT and CDR2 YYEEEE. CDR3 sequence reads: CASSLHGQTYEQYF. The CDR3, as DNA: TGTGCCAGCAGCTTGCATGGACAAACCTACGAGCAGTACTTC.

This chain links TRBV13 with TRBJ2-2; 7 bases fit TRBD1. Germline CDR1 and CDR2: PRHDT and FYEKMQ (reference sequence). The junction had 12 bases not matched to a gene; V was cut back by 4 bases and J by 4 bases. This CDR3 contains 17 residues. Here the CDR3 DNA reads TGTGCCAGCAGCTCCCCCCCCTGGGACAGCCCCACCGGGGAGCTGTTTTTT. It is translated as CASSSPPWDSPTGELFF.

V usage is TRBV9 and J usage is TRBJ1-1; 11 bases align to TRBD1. The V segment lost 0 bases and the J segment 1 base; nucleotides outside the gene matches: 5. This CDR3 is built from 17 residues. In germline, CDR1 is SGDLS, CDR2 YYNGEE. The CDR3 sequence is CASSVEDRGLRNTEAFF. CDR3 coding DNA: TGTGCCAGCAGCGTAGAGGACAGGGGGCTTAGGAACACTGAAGCTTTCTTT.

The sample holds a few counts of this clone. The chain employs TRBV4-3 and TRBJ1-2; D gene uncertain. The CDR3 has 15 residues. Germline V gene lookup returns CDR1 LGHNA and CDR2 YSLEER. V lost 0 bases, J lost 8 bases, and 16 bases lay in between. The CDR3 DNA reads TGCGCCAGCAGCCAAGATCGCATCCTTACCGGGGGCTACACCTTC. Protein sequence: CASSQDRILTGGYTF.

This rearrangement joins TRBV5-8 to TRBJ2-3, with a weak D call TRBD2 (5 bases). The germline V gene encodes CDR1 SGHTS and CDR2 YDEGEE. The CDR3 length is 15 residues. Trimming cost V 2 bases and J 2 bases, with 12 bases left between them. The CDR3 bases are TGTGCCAGCAGCTTCTCCTTAGACTACACAGATACGCAGTATTTT. This translates into CASSFSLDYTDTQYF. Full variable domain (remainder filled in from reference TRBV5-8 and TRBJ2-3): EAGVTQSPTHLIKTRGQQATLRCSPISGHTSVYWYQQALGLGLQFLLWYDEGEERNRGNFPPRFSGRQFPNYSSELNVNALELEDSALYLCASSFSLDYTDTQYFGPGTRLTVL.

This sequence joins TRBV2 and TRBJ2-2; D possibly corresponds to TRBD1 (6 bases). This CDR3 region has 14 residues. Trimming left V 6 bases short and J 4 bases short, with 12 bases between. Looked up from germline, CDR1 is SNHLY and CDR2 is FYNNEI. In DNA, the CDR3 is TGTGCCAGCAGCTACAGGGTAGGCACCGGGGAGCTGTTTTTT. Its translation is CASSYRVGTGELFF.

The chain carries TRBV7-2 and TRBJ2-1; D is possibly TRBD2 (5 bases). V was shortened by 4 bases and J by 9 bases, with 19 bases between the two germline ends. CDR1 and CDR2 (germline): SGHTA, FQGNSA. This CDR3 contains 15 residues. The CDR3 nucleotides are TGTGCCAGCAGCTCGACGGGATCCCGATCCGGTGAGCAGTTCTTC. As protein: CASSSTGSRSGEQFF. Variable domain in full (rest from reference TRBV7-2 and TRBJ2-1): GAGVSQSPSNKVTEKGKDVELRCDPISGHTALYWYRQSLGQGLEFLIYFQGNSAPDKSGLPSDRFSAERTGGSVSTLTIQRTQQEDSAVYLCASSSTGSRSGEQFFGPGTRLTVL.